The subject of this entry is one TCR beta chain. Antigen specificity is unknown. While unrecorded immune exposures were likely, the donors were nominally healthy when sampled. The data originate from a study of cytomegalovirus exposure and HLA in healthy donors. Findings of the study overall: A few CMV-associated chains were confirmed in vitro to be specific for CMV antigens. It is likely that the observed cluster of highly shared sequence variants was a sequencing artifact.

PCR employed 60 Vbeta and 13 Jbeta primers. Here immunoSEQ multiplex PCR was the method, and the copy in TCRdb shows in-frame clones only, minus some. The sample carries around 200,000 clones, roughly three quarters recorded once. The origin of this receptor is a woman aged 50 to 60 in good health and CMV-seronegative. The sequenced material came from PBMCs.

The CDR3 DNA reads as TGTGCCAGCAGTTTCAGGGGTTCGAACGAGCAGTACTTC. Its translation: CASSFRGSNEQYF. The rearrangement uses TRBV27 and TRBJ2-7; a weak D match, TRBD1 (6 bases). Trimming removed 3 bases from V and 5 bases from J, with 11 bases in between. Germline V gives CDR1 MNHEY, CDR2 SMNVEV (reference sequence). The CDR3 has 13 residues.